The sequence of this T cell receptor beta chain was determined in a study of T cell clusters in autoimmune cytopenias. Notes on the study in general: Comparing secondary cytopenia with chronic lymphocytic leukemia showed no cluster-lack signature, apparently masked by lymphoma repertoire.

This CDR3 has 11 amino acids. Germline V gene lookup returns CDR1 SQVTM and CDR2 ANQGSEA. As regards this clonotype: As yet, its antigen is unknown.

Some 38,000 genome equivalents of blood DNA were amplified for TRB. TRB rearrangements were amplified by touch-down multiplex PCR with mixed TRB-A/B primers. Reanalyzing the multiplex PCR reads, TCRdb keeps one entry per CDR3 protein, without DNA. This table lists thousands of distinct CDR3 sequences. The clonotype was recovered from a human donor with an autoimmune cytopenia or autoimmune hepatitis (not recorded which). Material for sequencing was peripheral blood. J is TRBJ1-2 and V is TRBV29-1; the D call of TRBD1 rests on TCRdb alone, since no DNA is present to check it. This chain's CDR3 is CSALHSYGYTF.